This T cell receptor (beta chain) was sequenced in a study of T cell repertoires in cytomegalovirus infection. Trimming cost V 6 bases and J 8 bases, with 10 bases left between them. The length of the CDR3 is 12 residues. Germline V gene lookup returns CDR1 MRHNA and CDR2 SNTAGT. TCRdb called the reads again in MiXCR, with one record for every CDR3 protein. This sample yields 200,000 to 300,000 distinct CDR3 sequences, of which 10% to 15% are seen a single time; 1.5% to 2% belongs to the top ten. This clonotype appeared a few times. The sample consisted of PBMCs. The receptor comes from a human donor in good health (CMV status not recorded). Some clones in this sample may be carry-over from other donors' samples. J is TRBJ2-2 and V is TRBV6-4; D call uncertain. CDR3: CASSPRPGELFF. For the CDR3, the DNA is TGTGCCAGCAGCCCTAGACCTGGGGAGCTGTTTTTT.